This note documents a single TCR beta chain sequence. The data were obtained in a study of CD8+ T cells in alopecia areata. Germline-derived CDR1 and CDR2 are MNHEY and SVGAGI. There are 14 residues in the CDR3. V dropped 3 bases and J dropped 0 bases, with 9 bases sitting between them. RNA extraction and reverse transcription yielded cDNA as sequencing template. Method: immunoSEQ multiplex PCR; TCRdb's copy keeps in-frame clones and lacks some. In the table there are some 160,000 clones, approximately 56% of which are singletons. The sequence came from a human donor in good health. V and J are TRBV6-5 and TRBJ2-7; unclear D gene. The material sequenced was CD8+ T cells sorted from blood. For the CDR3, the DNA is TGTGCCAGCAGTTATGGTCAGGCCTCCTACGAGCAGTACTTC. Protein: CASSYGQASYEQYF.